This T cell receptor beta chain appears in the sequencing data of a study of cytomegalovirus exposure and HLA in healthy donors. Whole-study results and caveats: Most TCRs appeared rarely, but some public TCRs recurred in many donors.

About this clone itself: Its antigen is currently unknown.

Clones were read by immunoSEQ multiplex PCR, and TCRdb kept only the in-frame ones, dropping some. Here the sample spans approximately 98,000 clones, almost 96% being singletons. Trimming left V 2 bases short and J 0 bases short, with 14 bases between. The CDR3 totals 15 residues. Germline V lookup: CDR1 GTSNPN, CDR2 SVGIG (reference sequence). The chain uses TRBV30 and TRBJ2-7; TRBD1 is a possible D gene (6 bases). The receptor's source is a woman under 30 in good health and CMV-seronegative. The sample comprised PBMCs. This CDR3 is CAWSLGASFSYEQYF. In DNA form, the CDR3 reads TGTGCCTGGAGTCTGGGGGCCAGCTTCTCCTACGAGCAGTACTTC. The full variable domain, in which reference TRBV30 and TRBJ2-7 provide the parts outside the CDR3, is SQTIHQWPATLVQPVGSPLSLECTVEGTSNPNLYWYRQAAGRGLQLLFYSVGIGQISSEVPQNLSASRPQDRQFILSSKKLLLSDSGFYLCAWSLGASFSYEQYFGPGTRLTVT.